This passage covers 20 T cell receptor beta chains from one sample sequenced in a study of CD8+ T cells in alopecia areata. RNA, once extracted, was reverse transcribed into cDNA for use as the sequencing template. Only in-frame clones appear in the TCRdb table, and some are missing; sequencing was by immunoSEQ multiplex PCR. The table has 150,000 to 200,000 clones, just over 65% seen once. Material: CD8+ T cells sorted from blood, obtained at week 0. The receptors come from a human donor with alopecia areata.

The genes are TRBV2 and TRBJ2-7; D perhaps matches TRBD1 (5 bases). Germline V CDR1 and CDR2: SNHLY, FYNNEI. With 1 base removed from V and 3 bases from J, the gap between germline ends came to 7 bases. This CDR3 region has 13 residues. The CDR3 loop reads CASSEGQLYEQYF. Written as DNA, the CDR3 is TGTGCCAGCAGTGAAGGACAGCTCTACGAGCAGTACTTC.

This clone has a handful of counts. The gene calls are TRBV4-1 and TRBJ1-2; D not resolved. Trimming shortened V by 3 bases and J by 5 bases, and 19 bases separated the two germline ends. The CDR3 is 16 residues long. Germline V gives CDR1 MGHRA, CDR2 YSYEKL. The CDR3 loop is CASSQAAWEPHYGYTF. In DNA, the CDR3 is TGCGCCAGCAGCCAGGCTGCTTGGGAGCCCCATTATGGCTACACCTTC.

V gene TRBV7-6 combines with J gene TRBJ2-3, with TRBD1 matching over 12 bases. This CDR3 contains 18 residues. Unmatched junction bases numbered 9, after V lost 1 base and J lost 4 bases. The germline V gene encodes CDR1 SGHVS and CDR2 FNYEAQ. The CDR3 DNA follows: TGTGCCAGCAGCTTAGATCACGGGACAGGGGGCATAGCAGATACGCAGTATTTT. It encodes CASSLDHGTGGIADTQYF.

CDR3 sequence (DNA): TGCGCCAGCAGCCAAGGACAGGGGGCAAATGAGCAGTTCTTC. Amino acids: CASSQGQGANEQFF. V and J are TRBV5-1 and TRBJ2-1; TRBD1 matches at 11 bases. V was clipped by 4 bases and J by 7 bases; unmatched bases: 4. The germline gives CDR1 SGHRS, CDR2 YFSETQ. CDR3 length: 14 residues.

V and J are TRBV4-1 and TRBJ2-1, with D tentatively TRBD2 (5 bases). CDR1 and CDR2 from the germline V gene are MGHRA and YSYEKL. V was trimmed by 1 base and J by 7 bases, leaving 11 bases between them. The length of the CDR3 is 14 residues. The CDR3: CASSQVNGDNEQFF. Written as DNA, the CDR3 is TGCGCCAGCAGCCAAGTGAACGGGGATAATGAGCAGTTCTTC.

The chain joins TRBV19 to TRBJ1-5; D might be TRBD1 (5 bases). Trimming stripped 2 bases from V and 7 bases from J, with 9 bases between. CDR1 is LNHDA, CDR2 SQIVND, per germline (reference sequence). There are 13 residues in the CDR3. CDR3 DNA: TGTGCCAGTAGTATAACGGGGACGCAGCCCCAGCATTTT. It codes for CASSITGTQPQHF.

This rearrangement joins TRBV27 to TRBJ2-7, with 9 bases fitting TRBD1. The trim removed 2 bases at V and 6 bases at J, leaving 11 bases unmatched. Germline assignment: CDR1 MNHEY and CDR2 SMNVEV (reference sequence). This CDR3 contains 16 residues. The CDR3, as DNA: TGTGCCAGCAGTTTAACGGCTTCGGACAGGGGACTCGAGCAGTACTTC. Its protein is CASSLTASDRGLEQYF.

This rearrangement joins TRBV5-6 to TRBJ2-3, with 7 bases aligning to TRBD1. Germline CDR1 is SGHDT and CDR2 is YYEEEE. The CDR3 is made up of 16 amino acids. The J segment lost 4 bases and the V segment lost 0 bases, leaving 8 bases of the junction unmatched. CDR3 bases: TGTGCCAGCAGCTTGGAGGGCAGGGGGAGCCCAGATACGCAGTATTTT. It specifies CASSLEGRGSPDTQYF.

The chain has TRBV20-1 and TRBJ1-4; D unclear. Trimming pared 2 bases from V and 8 bases from J, leaving 3 bases between. CDR1 and CDR2 from the germline V gene are DFQATT and SNEGSKA (reference sequence). This CDR3 is 10 amino acids long. CDR3 protein: CSARSEKLFF. DNA for the CDR3: TGCAGTGCTAGATCGGAAAAACTGTTTTTT.

This clone was counted only a few times. V and J are TRBV27 and TRBJ1-1; TRBD1 aligns across 7 bases. The CDR3 extends over 14 amino acids. The J segment lost 4 bases and the V segment lost 5 bases, leaving 7 bases of the junction unmatched. CDR1 MNHEY and CDR2 SMNVEV come from the germline V gene (reference sequence). The CDR3 coding sequence is TGTGCCAGCAGTCCATACAGGGGCGTCACTGAAGCTTTCTTT. This encodes CASSPYRGVTEAFF.

The chain links TRBV6-5 to TRBJ1-2, with a possible D match to TRBD1 (6 bases). Germline-derived CDR1 and CDR2 are MNHEY and SVGAGI. V shed 7 bases and J shed 4 bases, with 13 bases lying between them. The CDR3 has 13 amino acids. Here the CDR3 reads CASTGGGGYGYTF. As DNA, the CDR3 is TGTGCCAGCACAGGAGGGGGGGGCTATGGCTACACCTTC.

This clone has a handful of counts. This chain connects TRBV10-3 to TRBJ2-2; D is ambiguous. This CDR3 is built from 12 residues. Per germline, CDR1 ENHRY and CDR2 SYGVKD. Trimming stripped 3 bases from V and 7 bases from J, with 6 bases between. The CDR3 DNA reads TGTGCCATCAGTGAACTGCTCGGGGAGCTGTTTTTT. This gives the protein CAISELLGELFF.

This clone was seen just once. The junction does not match germline at one end; this may be a read error. The sample holds other DNA sequences that translate to the same CDR3. CDR3 protein: CSVTGPEAFF. CDR3 sequence (DNA): TGCAGCGTGACCGGCCCTGAGGCTTTCTTT. V and J are TRBV29-1 and TRBJ1-1, with no clear D. The germline CDR1 and CDR2 sequences are SQVTM and ANQGSEA. There are 10 residues in the CDR3.

V usage is TRBV7-2 and J usage is TRBJ1-1; D is perhaps TRBD1 (5 bases). V was shortened by 1 base and J by 11 bases, with 20 bases between the two germline ends. Germline-derived CDR1 and CDR2 are SGHTA and FQGNSA. The CDR3 contains 15 residues. CDR3 sequence: CASSLDGNRPGGAFF. The CDR3 DNA is TGTGCCAGCAGCTTAGATGGGAACAGGCCGGGCGGGGCTTTCTTT. Complete variable domain (other parts from reference TRBV7-2 and TRBJ1-1): GAGVSQSPSNKVTEKGKDVELRCDPISGHTALYWYRQSLGQGLEFLIYFQGNSAPDKSGLPSDRFSAERTGGSVSTLTIQRTQQEDSAVYLCASSLDGNRPGGAFFGQGTRLTVV.

The rearrangement joins TRBV6-5 to TRBJ1-1; D is undetermined. The CDR3 length is 14 residues. V lost 2 bases and J lost 0, with 7 bases in between. Germline assignment: CDR1 MNHEY and CDR2 SVGAGI. In DNA form, the CDR3 reads TGTGCCAGCAGTTACGAACAGCTGAACACTGAAGCTTTCTTT. It translates to CASSYEQLNTEAFF.

The V and J genes are TRBV7-9 and TRBJ2-6; D tentatively fits TRBD1 or TRBD2 (5 bases each). The germline V gene has CDR1 SEHNR and CDR2 FQNEAQ (reference sequence). This CDR3 contains 18 residues. V was cut by 3 bases and J by 4 bases, with 19 bases left in between. In DNA form, the CDR3 reads TGTGCCAGCAGCTTCCCCTCGGGGCAAACTCGGGGGGCCAACGTCCTGACTTTC. Amino acid sequence: CASSFPSGQTRGANVLTF.

V is TRBV19 and J is TRBJ1-1, with 7 nucleotides matching TRBD1. J gave up 4 bases and V 6 bases, and 5 bases lay outside the gene matches. There are 13 residues in the CDR3. Germline values: CDR1 LNHDA, CDR2 SQIVND (reference sequence). Here the CDR3 DNA reads TGTGCCAGTAGCGTCAACAGGGGCACTGAAGCTTTCTTT. Translating it yields CASSVNRGTEAFF. The complete variable domain, with remaining parts taken from reference TRBV19 and TRBJ1-1, reads DGGITQSPKYLFRKEGQNVTLSCEQNLNHDAMYWYRQDPGQGLRLIYYSQIVNDFQKGDIAEGYSVSREKKESFPLTVTSAQKNPTAFYLCASSVNRGTEAFFGQGTRLTVV.

The chain is built from TRBV13 and TRBJ2-3, with TRBD2 identical over 11 bases. The CDR3 runs to 16 residues. After removal of 2 bases from V and 2 bases from J, the junction contained 3 bases not matched to a gene. Germline V gene data show CDR1 as PRHDT and CDR2 as FYEKMQ (reference sequence). The CDR3 region is CASSLRLAGFTDTQYF. CDR3 DNA: TGTGCCAGCAGCTTACGACTAGCGGGGTTCACAGATACGCAGTATTTT.

This rearrangement joins TRBV29-1 to TRBJ2-1, with 10 positions matching TRBD2. The V segment lost 6 bases and the J segment 6 bases; nucleotides outside the gene matches: 5. The CDR3 contains 13 residues. Germline CDR1 reads SQVTM; CDR2 reads ANQGSEA. The CDR3 here is CSVSGGARNEQFF. The CDR3 DNA follows: TGCAGCGTAAGCGGGGGGGCCCGCAATGAGCAGTTCTTC.

CDR3 DNA sequence: TGTGCCAGCAGTTCCGGGGAACCCAATACGCAGTATTTT. This encodes CASSSGEPNTQYF. The V and J genes are TRBV27 and TRBJ2-3; tentative D call: TRBD2 (5 bases). Germline V gene data show CDR1 as MNHEY and CDR2 as SMNVEV (reference sequence). This CDR3 comprises 13 residues. The V gene lost 4 bases and the J gene lost 7 bases, with 12 bases spanning the gap.